The 19 T cell receptor beta chains given below trace back to one sample, sequenced in a study of CD4 and CD8 cells across lung adenocarcinoma regions. One entry per CDR3 protein, called by TCRdb with MiXCR from the PCR reads. Among 13,000 or so distinct CDR3 sequences listed, approximately 44% were seen once. Sequenced: CD4+ T cells from the center of a lung tumor. The source of these receptors is a male donor with lung adenocarcinoma. The CD4 and CD8 labels of this study may be unreliable.

The table lists this clonotype with a count of one. The V gene is TRBV6-1, the J gene TRBJ2-5; D not resolved. The CDR3 loop spans 12 amino acids. Trimming took 8 bases from V and 3 from J, leaving 10 bases between them. CDR1 MNHNS and CDR2 SASEGT come from the germline V gene. The CDR3 sequence: CASSRWEETQYF. As DNA, the CDR3 is TGTGCCAGCTCACGGTGGGAAGAGACCCAGTACTTC.

The genes are TRBV27 and TRBJ2-3; D is ambiguous. Per the germline V gene, CDR1 is MNHEY and CDR2 is SMNVEV (reference sequence). V lost 5 bases and J lost 2, with 20 bases in between. This CDR3 has 17 residues. The CDR3 loop is CASSPGRVAPDTDTQYF. The CDR3 coding sequence is TGTGCCAGCAGTCCTGGCCGAGTAGCTCCTGACACAGATACGCAGTATTTT.

The sample holds a few counts of this clonotype. The gene calls are TRBV6-4 and TRBJ2-3, with 11 bases aligning to TRBD1. The J call may be incorrect, as the DNA end agrees better with TRBJ2-5. Germline values: CDR1 MRHNA, CDR2 SNTAGT. The CDR3 has 15 residues. CDR3 in DNA: TGTGCCAGCGGGCCAGGACAGGGGGCGCGGAAGACCCAGTACTTC. This encodes CASGPGQGARKTQYF.

This clonotype was counted many times. The chain couples TRBV6-5 to TRBJ2-2; D is unresolved. The CDR3 has 15 residues. Between the trimmed V and J ends, which lost 0 bases and 1 base, there was a span of 6 bases. Looked up from germline, CDR1 is MNHEY and CDR2 is SVGAGI. The CDR3 DNA reads TGTGCCAGCAGTTACTCAGCCGAGAACACCGGGGAGCTGTTTTTT. It encodes CASSYSAENTGELFF.

This clonotype appeared a few times. The V call is TRBV11-3, the J call TRBJ2-3, with a weak D call TRBD2 (5 bases). V lost 4 bases to trimming and J lost 2 bases, with 19 bases between them. The CDR3 covers 17 residues. Germline values: CDR1 SGHNT, CDR2 YENEEA. CDR3 sequence (DNA): TGTGCCAGCAGCTCTCGTAGCGCAGACGCCTTCACAGATACGCAGTATTTT. Translating gives CASSSRSADAFTDTQYF.

Concerning this clonotype itself: A read error may produce the germline difference seen at one junction end. The genes are TRBV27 and TRBJ2-3; either TRBD1 or TRBD2 may supply D (5 bases each). Per germline, CDR1 MNHEY and CDR2 SMNVEV (reference sequence). CDR3 length equals 15 residues. The CDR3 DNA follows: TGTGCCAGCAGCTCGGGGCTGCGAGCGGAAAACACGCAGTATTTC. It encodes CASSSGLRAENTQYF.

The sample holds many counts of this clonotype. The chain uses TRBV12-3 or TRBV12-4 and TRBJ2-3; D is undetermined. The CDR3 contains 14 residues. Trimming shortened V by 1 base and J by 5 bases, and 10 bases separated the two germline ends. The CDR3 here is CASSLDLWGDTQYF. The CDR3 DNA follows: TGTGCCAGCAGTTTAGACCTATGGGGAGATACGCAGTATTTT.

In this sample, this clonotype is large. The chain combines TRBV6-1 with TRBJ2-5; D may be TRBD1 or TRBD2 (5 bases each). This CDR3 has 15 amino acids. With 0 bases removed from V and 5 bases from J, the gap between germline ends came to 13 bases. Germline loops: CDR1 MNHNS, CDR2 SASEGT. CDR3 nucleotide sequence: TGTGCCAGCAGTGAAGCGAACCCGGGGCCTGAGACCCAGTACTTC. Protein product: CASSEANPGPETQYF.

The chain has TRBV9 and TRBJ2-3, with 7 bases identical to TRBD2. This CDR3 contains 16 residues. CDR1 is SGDLS, CDR2 YYNGEE, per germline. Unmatched junction bases numbered 6, after V lost 0 bases and J lost 2 bases. The CDR3 region is CASSVAGEGYTDTQYF. The CDR3 nucleotides are TGTGCCAGCAGCGTAGCGGGGGAGGGCTACACAGATACGCAGTATTTT.

The chain is built from TRBV9 and TRBJ2-5; D may be TRBD1 or TRBD2 (5 bases each). Germline V CDR1 and CDR2: SGDLS, YYNGEE. V gave up 0 bases and J gave up 2 bases, with 14 bases separating them. The CDR3 runs to 16 residues. The CDR3 here is CASSVGPGRTQETQYF. CDR3 sequence (DNA): TGTGCCAGCAGCGTAGGGCCGGGGCGTACGCAAGAGACCCAGTACTTC.

V gene TRBV6-1 combines with J gene TRBJ2-5; no firm D call. V was cut by 6 bases and J by 5 bases, with 7 bases left in between. The CDR3 is made up of 11 amino acids. Germline V gives CDR1 MNHNS, CDR2 SASEGT. The CDR3 DNA is TGTGCCAGCAGCCCCTCGGAGACCCAGTACTTC. Protein sequence: CASSPSETQYF.

Of note for this clonotype: At one boundary the junction diverges from the germline segment, which might be a read error. The chain carries TRBV6-5 and TRBJ2-3; D possibly corresponds to TRBD2 (7 bases). CDR3 length: 15 amino acids. CDR1 and CDR2 (germline): MNHEY, SVGAGI. The CDR3 loop reads CARSYGGPDPDTQYF. CDR3 nucleotide sequence: TGTGCCAGGAGTTACGGGGGGCCAGACCCAGATACGCAGTATTTC.

The CDR3 sequence is CASSQDGSSGSNEQFF. The CDR3 DNA reads as TGTGCCAGCAGCCAAGATGGCTCTAGCGGGAGTAATGAGCAGTTCTTC. This chain connects TRBV4-2 to TRBJ2-1; 10 bases are shared with TRBD2. The CDR3 is 16 residues long. The V and J ends lost 0 bases and 7 bases, in that order; junction bases with no gene match: 6. In germline, CDR1 is LGHNA, CDR2 YNFKEQ.

This clonotype was detected many times. The chain couples TRBV6-1 to TRBJ2-1; D remains unclear. The J call is in doubt because the DNA end fits TRBJ2-7 better. Germline V gives CDR1 MNHNS, CDR2 SASEGT. This CDR3 is 12 amino acids long. The CDR3 sequence is CASSQPRGEQYF. The CDR3 DNA reads as TGTGCCAGCAGTCAACCTAGAGGCGAGCAGTACTTC.

By proportion, this clonotype is medium-sized. The chain links TRBV6-1 to TRBJ2-1; tentative D call: TRBD2 (6 bases). V dropped 4 bases and J dropped 2 bases, with 15 bases sitting between them. CDR1 MNHNS and CDR2 SASEGT come from the germline V gene. This CDR3 spans 16 amino acids. This chain's CDR3 is CASSGAWGRTYNEQFF. CDR3 coding DNA: TGTGCCAGCAGTGGTGCTTGGGGGAGGACCTACAATGAGCAGTTCTTC.

The chain joins TRBV6-1 to TRBJ2-3, with 10 bases lining up with TRBD2. From germline, CDR1 is MNHNS and CDR2 SASEGT. J gave up 9 bases and V 6 bases, and 21 bases lay outside the gene matches. There are 18 residues in the CDR3. CDR3 in DNA: TGTGCCAGCAGCGACCGCGGAGCGGGGGGGGGAGCCAAAAACACGCAGTATTTT. Translated, it gives CASSDRGAGGGAKNTQYF.

This chain joins TRBV29-1 and TRBJ2-1; either TRBD1 or TRBD2 may fit D (5 bases each). The DNA end lines up better with TRBJ2-5; the J call may be wrong. CDR1 SQVTM and CDR2 ANQGSEA come from the germline V gene. This CDR3 contains 12 residues. CDR3 DNA: TGCAGCGTGACCGGGACGCAAGAGACCCAGTACTTC. It is translated as CSVTGTQETQYF.

By frequency in the sample, this clonotype is medium-sized. This chain uses TRBV6-5 with TRBJ2-7; 7 bases agree with TRBD1. The length of the CDR3 is 14 residues. Unmatched junction bases numbered 6, after V lost 5 bases and J lost 2 bases. The germline V gene encodes CDR1 MNHEY and CDR2 SVGAGI. For the CDR3, the DNA is TGTGCCAGCAGTCAGGGACAGCATACCTACGAGCAGTACTTC. This gives the protein CASSQGQHTYEQYF.

The chain employs TRBV5-1 and TRBJ2-5; 11 nucleotides agree with TRBD2. The CDR3 sequence is 16 residues long. The J segment lost 11 bases and the V segment lost 0 bases, leaving 12 bases of the junction unmatched. Germline CDR1 SGHRS, CDR2 YFSETQ. The CDR3 DNA sequence: TGCGCCAGCAGCTTGGCGTCTAGCGGGAGGAAGGGTGAGCAGTACTTC. This gives the protein CASSLASSGRKGEQYF.